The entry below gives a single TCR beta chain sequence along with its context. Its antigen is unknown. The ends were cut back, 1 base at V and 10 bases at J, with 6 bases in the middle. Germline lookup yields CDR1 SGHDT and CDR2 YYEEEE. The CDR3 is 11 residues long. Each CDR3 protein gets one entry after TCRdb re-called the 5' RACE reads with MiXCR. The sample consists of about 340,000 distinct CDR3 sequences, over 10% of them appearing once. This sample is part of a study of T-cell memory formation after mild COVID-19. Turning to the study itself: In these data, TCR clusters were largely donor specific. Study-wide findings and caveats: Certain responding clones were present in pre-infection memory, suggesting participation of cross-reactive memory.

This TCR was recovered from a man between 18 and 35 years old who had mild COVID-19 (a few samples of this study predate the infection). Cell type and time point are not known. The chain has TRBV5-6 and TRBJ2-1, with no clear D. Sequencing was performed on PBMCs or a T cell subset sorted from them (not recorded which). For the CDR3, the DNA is TGTGCCAGCAGCTTGAATTGGGAGCAGTTCTTC. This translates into CASSLNWEQFF.